Listed below are T cell receptor beta chains from one sample, sequenced in a study of blood T cells in healthy people across ages. From the 5' RACE reads, TCRdb called clonotypes with MiXCR, one entry per CDR3 protein. The profile shows 1.6 million or so distinct CDR3 sequences, 30% to 40% of them singletons. Source material: blood. These receptors were obtained from a woman aged 25 to 45 in good health. The conserved cysteine and the conserved F or W are not part of the CDR3 here. D genes are given only for firm matches.

j_gene: TRBJ1-2
d_gene: .
v_gene: TRBV6-1
CDR3aa: ASSESGPNYGYT

j_gene: TRBJ2-3
d_gene: .
v_gene: TRBV7-6
CDR3aa: AILKTGIFTDTQY

j_gene: TRBJ2-1
d_gene: .
v_gene: TRBV30
CDR3aa: AWSVLGGTYNEQF

j_gene: TRBJ2-4
d_gene: .
v_gene: TRBV3-1
CDR3aa: ASSQTGGVAKNIQY

j_gene: TRBJ1-2
d_gene: .
v_gene: TRBV28
CDR3aa: ASSRPVGGYT

j_gene: TRBJ2-1
d_gene: .
v_gene: TRBV4-2
CDR3aa: ATTSPLGRGGYNEQV

j_gene: TRBJ1-5
d_gene: .
v_gene: TRBV30
CDR3aa: AWSGGPAPQH

j_gene: TRBJ2-7
d_gene: .
v_gene: TRBV9
CDR3aa: ASSVADNSYEQY

j_gene: TRBJ2-7
d_gene: .
v_gene: TRBV5-6
CDR3aa: ASSFWVGGMNTDYEQY

j_gene: TRBJ1-6
d_gene: .
v_gene: TRBV6-4
CDR3aa: ASSERSPLH

j_gene: TRBJ2-1
d_gene: .
v_gene: TRBV10-3
CDR3aa: AIRPDLSSYNEQF

j_gene: TRBJ1-5
d_gene: .
v_gene: TRBV20-1
CDR3aa: SARVGSANQPQH

j_gene: TRBJ2-3
d_gene: TRBD1
v_gene: TRBV19
CDR3aa: ATVDRGNTDTQY

j_gene: TRBJ1-2
d_gene: .
v_gene: TRBV12-3/TRBV12-4
CDR3aa: ASSSTAEYGYT

j_gene: TRBJ1-1
d_gene: .
v_gene: TRBV7-9
CDR3aa: ASSVGVVTEAF

j_gene: TRBJ1-2
d_gene: TRBD1
v_gene: TRBV3-1
CDR3aa: ASSHLGQVYGYT

j_gene: TRBJ2-1
d_gene: TRBD1
v_gene: TRBV20-1
CDR3aa: STTGQGAYEQF

j_gene: TRBJ2-2
d_gene: TRBD1
v_gene: TRBV28
CDR3aa: ASRQGDGELF

j_gene: .
d_gene: TRBD2
v_gene: TRBV20-1
CDR3aa: SARLAGVLFEQY

j_gene: TRBJ2-5
d_gene: TRBD1
v_gene: TRBV6-5
CDR3aa: ASSYDRGRVETQY

j_gene: TRBJ2-1
d_gene: TRBD1
v_gene: TRBV28
CDR3aa: ASSYQHRGEQF

j_gene: TRBJ2-4
d_gene: .
v_gene: TRBV20-1
CDR3aa: SAEPSSSLNIQY

j_gene: TRBJ2-7
d_gene: .
v_gene: TRBV5-1
CDR3aa: ASSLGRFSYEQY

j_gene: TRBJ1-5
d_gene: .
v_gene: TRBV20-1
CDR3aa: SATVQGYNQPQH

j_gene: TRBJ1-1
d_gene: .
v_gene: TRBV3-1
CDR3aa: ATQRGTAEAF

j_gene: TRBJ2-5
d_gene: TRBD2
v_gene: TRBV9
CDR3aa: ASSTGTSGGARQETQY

j_gene: TRBJ2-1
d_gene: .
v_gene: TRBV27
CDR3aa: ASSSNLATSYNEQF

j_gene: TRBJ2-3
d_gene: .
v_gene: TRBV5-1
CDR3aa: ASSYAGEGSDTQY

j_gene: TRBJ2-1
d_gene: TRBD2
v_gene: TRBV20-1
CDR3aa: SARGGGDSYNEQF

j_gene: TRBJ2-5
d_gene: .
v_gene: TRBV27
CDR3aa: ASSLIVSGTQY

j_gene: TRBJ2-3
d_gene: .
v_gene: TRBV10-1
CDR3aa: ASSESLGTDTQY

j_gene: TRBJ1-2
d_gene: .
v_gene: TRBV12-3/TRBV12-4
CDR3aa: ASSYSPGLPNYGYT

j_gene: TRBJ1-5
d_gene: .
v_gene: TRBV12-3/TRBV12-4
CDR3aa: ASRKGGGASTYSNQPQH

j_gene: TRBJ1-1
d_gene: TRBD1
v_gene: TRBV25-1
CDR3aa: ASSAGGRTEAF

j_gene: TRBJ1-1
d_gene: TRBD1
v_gene: TRBV6-5
CDR3aa: ASSYSIGTDTEAF

j_gene: TRBJ2-1
d_gene: .
v_gene: TRBV5-6
CDR3aa: ASSLLNPGSYNEQF

j_gene: TRBJ2-1
d_gene: TRBD2
v_gene: TRBV20-1
CDR3aa: SALTSGGPHEQF

j_gene: TRBJ1-3
d_gene: .
v_gene: TRBV3-1
CDR3aa: ASSPSGGNTIY

j_gene: TRBJ2-2
d_gene: .
v_gene: TRBV9
CDR3aa: ASSVGRHTGELF

j_gene: TRBJ2-7
d_gene: TRBD2
v_gene: TRBV2
CDR3aa: ASRSLAGNEQY

j_gene: TRBJ2-1
d_gene: TRBD2
v_gene: TRBV27
CDR3aa: ASSSPAGGRDEQF

j_gene: TRBJ2-3
d_gene: .
v_gene: TRBV11-1
CDR3aa: ASRQDAESDTQY

j_gene: .
d_gene: TRBD2
v_gene: TRBV11-2
CDR3aa: ASSLQASGRYEQY

j_gene: .
d_gene: .
v_gene: TRBV7-3
CDR3aa: ASSLEISGTQY

j_gene: TRBJ1-5
d_gene: .
v_gene: TRBV19
CDR3aa: ASIKGGATPNQPQH

j_gene: TRBJ1-2
d_gene: .
v_gene: TRBV4-1
CDR3aa: ASSFLVLDYGYT

j_gene: TRBJ2-4
d_gene: .
v_gene: TRBV30
CDR3aa: AWSTELRNIQY

j_gene: TRBJ2-3
d_gene: .
v_gene: TRBV6-1
CDR3aa: ASSLTPHSTDTQY

j_gene: TRBJ1-5
d_gene: TRBD1
v_gene: TRBV12-3/TRBV12-4
CDR3aa: ASSLGDRGYNQPQH

j_gene: TRBJ2-1
d_gene: .
v_gene: TRBV2
CDR3aa: ASSAGGSGGQF

j_gene: TRBJ1-1
d_gene: .
v_gene: TRBV11-2
CDR3aa: ASSLVLGNGEAF

j_gene: TRBJ2-7
d_gene: .
v_gene: TRBV11-3
CDR3aa: ASSFRDGYEQY

j_gene: TRBJ1-2
d_gene: .
v_gene: TRBV7-9
CDR3aa: ASSHGSSYYGYT

j_gene: TRBJ1-1
d_gene: .
v_gene: TRBV15
CDR3aa: ATSSRRDTEAF

j_gene: TRBJ2-3
d_gene: .
v_gene: TRBV7-6
CDR3aa: ASSSSVIRTDTQY

j_gene: TRBJ1-5
d_gene: .
v_gene: TRBV20-1
CDR3aa: SAFDRSDQPQH